This T cell receptor (beta chain) was documented in a study of shared clonotypes between healthy human individuals (dated by TCRdb to the early 2020s). In terms of the full investigation: The cohort included three men and a couple of women between 18 and 49 years of age. Blood TCR repertoires of about five healthy adults were deeply sequenced to estimate repertoire size and the extent of clonotype sharing between individuals. To increase sequencing depth and limit assay-specific biases, TCR repertoire library preparation and sequencing were carried out by different laboratories using diverse techniques. Leukapheresis yielded between about 0.9 and 8.9 billion PBMCs per donor. Summary of the overall study and its limitations: Sampling was restricted to blood, and TCR repertoires in tissue are likely to differ from TCR repertoires in blood. Because the study included a small number of donors, the genetic and exposure-history diversity represented was limited. Pairwise subsampling led to the expectation that sequencing depth would affect the degree of clonotype sharing among donors.

CDR1 MNHEY and CDR2 SMNVEV are derived from the germline V gene (reference sequence). Including cysteine and phenylalanine, the CDR3 has 14 amino acids. The kept DNA is CDR3 alone, 42 bases in frame from the first base. Cut back by 1 base and 2 bases, the V and J ends lie 9 bases apart. The donors were healthy, HIV-negative adults with no recently reported acute infections or vaccinations. Every donor was a Caucasian adult residing in Nashville, Tennessee, USA. For unsorted samples, 80 million to 100 million PBMCs were counted, and genomic DNA was extracted using the QIAamp DNA Blood Mini kit. Blood was collected by leukapheresis, and PBMCs were isolated by Ficoll-Histopaque density gradient centrifugation and then cryopreserved in liquid nitrogen vapor phase. Using the deep immunoSEQ assay, TCR CDR3 regions were amplified from genomic DNA by multiplex PCR. Extracted genomic DNA from each cell subset was spread evenly across all wells of several immunoSEQ 96-well plates, with each plate serving as a replicate. For unsorted PBMC, roughly 270 ng genomic DNA, equal to roughly 32,000 T cell genomes, was loaded into each replicate PCR. Ten immunoSEQ deep assay plates were used to sequence the unsorted PBMC genomic DNA. Purified libraries were measured with a Qubit 3.0 fluorometer, size-checked on a Bioanalyzer 2100, and measured again with the KAPA Library Quantification kit. Every immunoSEQ 96-well plate was sequenced on a dedicated single-read 150-cycle Illumina NextSeq 550 flow cell. On the authors' methods: Because only junctional sequences without quality scores were contained in the immunoSEQ output, filtering matching that applied to full-length reads could not be performed. To assign V/J genes and CDR3, sequences were annotated using PyIR, a Python wrapper for IgBLAST v1.9, with IMGT germline references. Reads with weak V/J assignments (E-value above 1e-6), missing CDR3, stop codons, out-of-frame junctions, or ambiguous translated residues were removed. V3J clonotypes were defined as sequences sharing an identical inferred V gene, J gene, and CDR3 amino acid sequence. The percentage overlap between two repertoires was calculated by dividing the number of shared unique clonotypes by the size of the smaller repertoire. Three approaches were used to assess repertoire richness: RTK rarefaction, the Chao1 estimator, and Recon v2.1 estimates of unobserved clonotypes. In TCRdb, the immuneACCESS table is reduced to in-frame sequences with V and J assigned. These tables do not hold every clone; where another copy was compared, an unresolved V gene accounts for under half, and the others remain unexplained. Clonal size and the V and J genes are those of that table, whereas D and trimming came from the DNA. This sample lists 450,000 to 650,000 clones; roughly 72% were detected once. Together, the top ten hold 12% of the sample.

As concerns this clone: There is no known antigen for this receptor. Nothing much larger sits one base from this clone, and base qualities are not available.

The sequence links TRBV27 to TRBJ2-7; too little of a D gene remains to name it. The sequenced material came from PBMCs. The clonotype originates from a woman aged 35 to 49 in good health. Some clones in this sample may be carry-over from other donors' samples. The CDR3 sequence is CASSLFSHPYEQYF. The sequenced DNA: TGTGCCAGCAGTTTATTTAGCCACCCCTACGAGCAGTACTTC.